Sequencing of this T cell receptor beta chain was carried out in a study of CD8 T cells in Susac syndrome. RNA, at about 0.45 to 1 ug, was reverse transcribed with random hexamers. Via MiXCR, TCRdb re-called the immunoSEQ multiplex PCR reads, giving one row per CDR3 protein. Of about 140,000 distinct CDR3 sequences listed, 95% are singletons. The germline V and J ends were trimmed by 5 bases and 0 bases, with 8 bases remaining between them. This CDR3 region has 14 residues. CDR1 DFQATT and CDR2 SNEGSKA come from the germline V gene (reference sequence). Sequencing of TCR beta drew on CD8+ and CD4+ T cells from blood. The Susac syndrome patients fit the recently defined diagnostic criteria for definite or probable disease.

The receptor's source is a human donor with Susac syndrome. The V gene is TRBV20-1, the J gene TRBJ1-6; D is possibly TRBD1 (5 bases). The sequenced sample was CD4+ T cells from PBMCs. Here the CDR3 DNA reads TGCAGTGCTCCCGACAGCTCCTATAATTCACCCCTCCACTTT. It encodes CSAPDSSYNSPLHF.